Given below is one T cell receptor beta chain in context. The data were obtained in a study of control samples from healthy donors and cancer patients. The germline V gene has CDR1 SGHAT and CDR2 FQNNGV. The V end lost 0 bases, the J end lost 3 bases, and 20 bases lay between the germline ends. The CDR3 totals 18 residues. The protocol was immunoSEQ multiplex PCR, while the TCRdb copy is restricted to in-frame clones and leaves out a portion. The sample includes roughly 40,000 clones, 80% to 95% of them seen just once. The genes are TRBV11-2 and TRBJ1-1; a weak D match, TRBD1 (5 bases). Specimen: blood. This TCR was recovered from a woman in her forties or fifties in good health. CDR3 nucleotide sequence: TGTGCCAGCAGCTTAGATCGAAGAGAGGGGTTTATCGACACTGAAGCTTTCTTT. It is translated as CASSLDRREGFIDTEAFF.